The 24 T cell receptor beta chains given below trace back to one sample, sequenced in a study of OX40 agonist ivuxolimab in advanced cancers. TCRdb keeps only in-frame clones here, not all; method: immunoSEQ multiplex PCR. The data show around 100,000 clones, roughly 90% seen once. Specimen: CD4+ or CD8+ T cells sorted from blood, collected in a trial of the OX40 agonist ivuxolimab. These TCRs come from an adult with an advanced solid tumor such as melanoma, head and neck, liver or kidney cancer.

The gene calls are TRBV30 and TRBJ1-1, with 8 bases matching TRBD1. Germline V gene sequence: CDR1 GTSNPN, CDR2 SVGIG (reference sequence). This CDR3 contains 13 residues. The V gene end was trimmed by 2 bases and the J gene end by 4 bases; junction bases not matched to a gene: 3. CDR3 sequence reads: CAWSRQGSTEAFF. CDR3 in DNA: TGTGCCTGGAGTAGACAGGGGTCCACTGAAGCTTTCTTT.

The chain uses TRBV28 and TRBJ2-7; no clear D. Looked up from germline, CDR1 is MDHEN and CDR2 is SYDVKM. This CDR3 is 14 amino acids long. V was trimmed by 6 bases and J by 5 bases, leaving 17 bases between them. For the CDR3, the DNA is TGTGCCAGCAGCCCCCCATTACCGAAGAACGAGCAGTACTTC. Translation gives CASSPPLPKNEQYF.

J is TRBJ2-7 and V is TRBV6-6; 13 positions agree with TRBD2. The CDR3 is 15 amino acids. Germline values: CDR1 MNHNY, CDR2 SVGAGI (reference sequence). The junction had 3 bases not matched to a gene; V was cut back by 4 bases and J by 3 bases. CDR3 sequence (DNA): TGTGCCAGCAGTTTAGGACTAGCGGGAGTCTACGAGCAGTACTTC. This codes for CASSLGLAGVYEQYF.

The rearrangement joins TRBV28 to TRBJ2-2, with TRBD2 as a possible D gene (5 bases). Germline V lookup: CDR1 MDHEN, CDR2 SYDVKM. The CDR3 has 11 amino acids. V was shortened by 7 bases and J by 7 bases, with 7 bases between the two germline ends. Written as DNA, the CDR3 is TGTGCCAGCAACGGGGTCGGGGAGCTGTTTTTT. Its translation is CASNGVGELFF.

DNA of the CDR3: TGTGCCAGCTCGTATCAGGAGGTATCGGGTTTTAATGAAAAACTGTTTTTT. Protein sequence: CASSYQEVSGFNEKLFF. The chain carries TRBV18 and TRBJ1-4; no definite D call. Trimming left V 6 bases short and J 4 bases short, with 21 bases between. In germline, CDR1 is KGHSH, CDR2 LQKENI. The CDR3 contains 17 residues.

The V and J genes are TRBV5-1 and TRBJ2-3; tentatively, D is TRBD1 (5 bases). Trimming stripped 0 bases from V and 5 bases from J, with 10 bases between. This CDR3 spans 14 amino acids. Germline assignment: CDR1 SGHRS and CDR2 YFSETQ. CDR3 DNA sequence: TGCGCCAGCAGCTTGGGTCTGGGGCAAGATACGCAGTATTTT. Protein product: CASSLGLGQDTQYF.

This clone has more than one count but fewer than ten. This chain links TRBV7-3 with TRBJ1-1; weak D call: TRBD1 (6 bases). The CDR3 has 18 amino acids. Trimming removed 4 bases from V and 6 bases from J, with 27 bases in between. Per the germline V gene, CDR1 is SGHTA and CDR2 is FQGTGA. The CDR3: CASSSLRGAITIGAEAFF. In nucleotides, the CDR3 is TGTGCCAGCAGCTCCCTGAGGGGGGCCATAACTATAGGCGCTGAAGCTTTCTTT. The variable domain in full, with the rest retrieved from reference TRBV7-3 and TRBJ1-1, is GAGVSQTPSNKVTEKGKYVELRCDPISGHTALYWYRQSLGQGPEFLIYFQGTGAADDSGLPNDRFFAVRPEGSVSTLKIQRTERGDSAVYLCASSSLRGAITIGAEAFFGQGTRLTVV.

The rearrangement joins TRBV18 to TRBJ2-7; 10 bases align to TRBD1. The germline V gene encodes CDR1 KGHSH and CDR2 LQKENI. V dropped 6 bases and J dropped 2; count of bases not matched to a gene: 10. This CDR3 comprises 16 residues. The CDR3, as DNA: TGTGCCAGCTCTCCCGTAGGGGACAGGGGAACCTACGAGCAGTACTTC. Translated: CASSPVGDRGTYEQYF.

The chain combines TRBV9 with TRBJ2-3; the D gene is possibly TRBD2 (6 bases). Germline CDR1 is SGDLS and CDR2 is YYNGEE. The CDR3 loop spans 15 amino acids. Trimming left V 4 bases short and J 4 bases short, with 16 bases between. CDR3 sequence: CASSTAFGGPDTQYF. In DNA form, the CDR3 reads TGTGCCAGCAGCACTGCCTTCGGGGGACCAGATACGCAGTATTTT.

The chain employs TRBV19 and TRBJ1-5; the D gene is possibly TRBD1 (5 bases). CDR3 length: 13 amino acids. Trimming stripped 4 bases from V and 6 bases from J, with 10 bases between. Germline V gene lookup returns CDR1 LNHDA and CDR2 SQIVND (reference sequence). This CDR3 is CASSTTEGQPQHF. In nucleotides, the CDR3 is TGTGCCAGTAGTACGACAGAGGGTCAGCCCCAGCATTTT.

DNA of the CDR3: TGTGCCAGCAGCTCACTAGGGACAGGGGCGAAAGAGACCCAGTACTTC. It specifies CASSSLGTGAKETQYF. The chain recombines TRBV11-3 with TRBJ2-5; TRBD1 agrees at 10 bases. The CDR3 has 16 amino acids. The ends lost 4 bases at V and 3 bases at J; junction bases unmatched: 8. Germline CDR1 SGHNT, CDR2 YENEEA.

The chain joins TRBV4-1 to TRBJ2-3; TRBD2 aligns across 7 bases. V lost 1 base, J lost 0 bases, and 4 bases stayed unmatched. From germline, CDR1 is MGHRA and CDR2 YSYEKL. The CDR3 length is 16 residues. The chain's CDR3 is CASSQVQRGSTDTQYF. The CDR3 nucleotides read TGCGCCAGCAGCCAAGTGCAGCGGGGTAGCACAGATACGCAGTATTTT.

The gene calls are TRBV19 and TRBJ2-7; 7 nucleotides match TRBD2. The V segment lost 4 bases and the J segment 4 bases; nucleotides outside the gene matches: 4. Germline loops: CDR1 LNHDA, CDR2 SQIVND (reference sequence). CDR3 size: 13 residues. The CDR3 nucleotides read TGTGCCAGTAGTACCGGGAGGTGGTACGAGCAGTACTTC. Protein product: CASSTGRWYEQYF.

This clone was seen a single time. This chain connects TRBV7-2 to TRBJ2-3; the match to TRBD2 covers 9 bases. Germline CDR1 reads SGHTA; CDR2 reads FQGNSA. Losses at the gene ends were 6 bases for V and 1 base for J; bases not matched to a gene: 2. The CDR3 extends over 14 amino acids. The CDR3 DNA sequence: TGTGCCAGCAGGCGGACTAGCGGCACAGATACGCAGTATTTT. It codes for CASRRTSGTDTQYF.

V is TRBV5-1 and J is TRBJ2-5; 7 positions match TRBD2. Germline values: CDR1 SGHRS, CDR2 YFSETQ. Germline trimming cut 4 bases from V and 5 bases from J; bases unmatched to any gene: 5. The CDR3 extends over 13 amino acids. Here the CDR3 reads CASSPRGSETQYF. CDR3 coding DNA: TGCGCCAGCAGCCCCCGCGGGAGTGAGACCCAGTACTTC. The full variable domain, with the rest looked up from reference TRBV5-1 and TRBJ2-5, is KAGVTQTPRYLIKTRGQQVTLSCSPISGHRSVSWYQQTPGQGLQFLFEYFSETQRNKGNFPGRFSGRQFSNSRSEMNVSTLELGDSALYLCASSPRGSETQYFGPGTRLLVL.

This clone has only a few counts. J is TRBJ2-5 and V is TRBV5-1; maybe TRBD1 (7 bases). The CDR3 runs to 14 residues. V lost 4 bases, J lost 5 bases, and 15 bases lay in between. Germline CDR1 reads SGHRS; CDR2 reads YFSETQ. Here the CDR3 reads CASSAGQRRETQYF. The CDR3 DNA reads as TGCGCCAGCAGCGCGGGACAGAGAAGGGAGACCCAGTACTTC.

The rearrangement links TRBV28 to TRBJ2-2; the D is unclear. Trimming removed 8 bases at V and 2 bases at J, with 15 bases between. CDR1 is MDHEN, CDR2 SYDVKM, per germline. There are 15 residues in the CDR3. The CDR3 nucleotides read TGTGCCAGCCGCCCTCCGAGACATAACACCGGGGAGCTGTTTTTT. Amino acids: CASRPPRHNTGELFF. Looking up the rest from reference TRBV28 and TRBJ2-2 gives the full variable domain: DVKVTQSSRYLVKRTGEKVFLECVQDMDHENMFWYRQDPGLGLRLIYFSYDVKMKEKGDIPEGYSVSREKKERFSLILESASTNQTSMYLCASRPPRHNTGELFFGEGSRLTVL.

The chain links TRBV6-5 to TRBJ2-7, with TRBD2 matching 8 bases. Germline V gene data show CDR1 as MNHEY and CDR2 as SVGAGI. There are 11 residues in the CDR3. Trimming took 6 bases from V and 6 from J; bases not matched to a gene: 1. The CDR3 here is CASRRGAEQYF. In DNA form, the CDR3 reads TGTGCCAGCAGGCGGGGGGCCGAGCAGTACTTC.

The CDR3 bases are TGTGCCAGCAGTTACCCTCCGGGACGGAATAATGAAAAACTGTTTTTT. It yields the protein CASSYPPGRNNEKLFF. The rearrangement joins TRBV6-6 to TRBJ1-4, with a possible D match to TRBD1 (5 bases). The ends were cut back, 2 bases at V and 4 bases at J, with 14 bases in the middle. Germline-derived CDR1 and CDR2 are MNHNY and SVGAGI (reference sequence). The CDR3 is made up of 16 amino acids.

The rearrangement links TRBV2 to TRBJ1-1, with TRBD1 identical over 8 bases. This CDR3 is built from 14 residues. Per germline, CDR1 SNHLY and CDR2 FYNNEI. V lost 7 bases, J lost 0 bases, and 4 bases stayed unmatched. The CDR3 loop is CASNYRGMNTEAFF. The CDR3 region has the DNA TGTGCCAGCAACTACAGGGGGATGAACACTGAAGCTTTCTTT. The whole variable domain, filled in from reference TRBV2 and TRBJ1-1, reads EPEVTQTPSHQVTQMGQEVILRCVPISNHLYFYWYRQILGQKVEFLVSFYNNEISEKSEIFDDQFSVERPDGSNFTLKIRSTKLEDSAMYFCASNYRGMNTEAFFGQGTRLTVV.

The chain employs TRBV5-4 and TRBJ2-2, with no clear D. CDR1 SGHNT and CDR2 YYREEE come from the germline V gene (reference sequence). V was pared by 3 bases and J by 6 bases, with 9 bases between. The CDR3 runs 13 residues. For the CDR3, the DNA is TGTGCCAGCAGCTCCCCCCCGGCCGGGGAGCTGTTTTTT. Translation gives CASSSPPAGELFF.

The J gene is TRBJ1-3, the V gene TRBV11-2; 7 positions agree with TRBD1. J lost 4 bases, V lost 5 bases, and 8 bases had no gene match. From germline, CDR1 is SGHAT and CDR2 FQNNGV. The CDR3 totals 15 residues. The CDR3 DNA follows: TGTGCCAGCAGCCAAATACAGGGGTCAGGAAACACCATATATTTT. Translating it yields CASSQIQGSGNTIYF.

The rearrangement uses TRBV28 and TRBJ1-2; D is unresolved. V lost 2 bases and J lost 3, with 10 bases in between. Germline V gives CDR1 MDHEN, CDR2 SYDVKM. The CDR3 loop spans 14 amino acids. CDR3 sequence (DNA): TGTGCCAGCAGTTTACCGGGGTCGGACTATGGCTACACCTTC. The encoded protein is CASSLPGSDYGYTF.

A remark on this clone: One end of the junction varies from germline; a read error may be responsible. The chain combines TRBV7-7 with TRBJ2-3, with 8 bases aligning to TRBD1. This CDR3 comprises 16 residues. Germline V gives CDR1 SSHAT, CDR2 FNYEAQ (reference sequence). The CDR3 loop is CASSLGTGSATDTQYF. CDR3 nucleotide sequence: TGTGCTAGCAGCTTGGGGACAGGTTCGGCCACAGATACGCAGTATTTT.